What follows are 8 T cell receptor beta chains derived from one specimen sequenced in a study of CD8 T cells in ankylosing spondylitis. The study's findings and limits: What appeared characteristic of ankylosing spondylitis blood was a TCR beta motif of eight highly homologous variants.

TCRdb independently ran MiXCR on the 5' RACE reads; one entry per CDR3 protein. The top ten hold around 17% of the sample, which has roughly 370,000 distinct CDR3 sequences, approximately 20% seen once. These receptors have no identified antigens. The source material was blood, either unsorted or a sorted T cell fraction (not recorded which). The receptor set was obtained from a male donor with ankylosing spondylitis.

This clonotype was seen ten or more times. The CDR3: CASSLSAGSYNEQFF. The CDR3 DNA reads TGTGCCAGCAGCTTATCGGCGGGGTCCTACAATGAGCAGTTCTTC. The chain recombines TRBV7-3 with TRBJ2-1; D is possibly TRBD2 (6 bases). There are 15 residues in the CDR3. The germline V and J ends were trimmed by 2 bases and 1 base, with 9 bases remaining between them. The germline CDR1 and CDR2 sequences are SGHTA and FQGTGA.

The DNA for the CDR3 is TGTGCCAGCAGCTTGGTTTACGTCTCGGTCGGTGGCTACACCTTC. It specifies CASSLVYVSVGGYTF. The chain recombines TRBV5-6 with TRBJ1-2, with D unresolved. The V and J ends lost 0 bases and 7 bases respectively, with 16 bases between them. The CDR3 has 15 amino acids. The germline V gene encodes CDR1 SGHDT and CDR2 YYEEEE.

The rearrangement links TRBV20-1 to TRBJ2-1, with 11 bases matching TRBD1. Germline loops: CDR1 DFQATT, CDR2 SNEGSKA (reference sequence). After removal of 5 bases from V and 4 bases from J, the junction contained 7 bases not matched to a gene. The CDR3 consists of 15 residues. The CDR3 DNA sequence: TGCAGTGCTGGTGGACAGGGGGCGGATTACAATGAGCAGTTCTTC. This encodes CSAGGQGADYNEQFF.

This chain uses TRBV3-1 with TRBJ2-1; 14 positions agree with TRBD2. The CDR3 consists of 20 residues. V lost 3 bases, J lost 7 bases, and 17 bases stayed unmatched. Germline CDR1 is LGHDT and CDR2 is YNNKEL (reference sequence). The CDR3 reads CASSQLTSGRAWLGLNEQFF. The CDR3 nucleotides are TGTGCCAGCAGCCAGTTGACTAGCGGGAGGGCCTGGTTGGGTTTAAATGAGCAGTTCTTC.

This chain connects TRBV20-1 to TRBJ2-3; tentative D call: TRBD2 (5 bases). Germline lookup yields CDR1 DFQATT and CDR2 SNEGSKA (reference sequence). The CDR3 is made up of 16 amino acids. V shed 5 bases and J shed 2 bases, with 20 bases lying between them. For the CDR3, the DNA is TGCAGTGCTCCCACCCCACTAGGAACGTACACAGATACGCAGTATTTT. Translated, it gives CSAPTPLGTYTDTQYF.

The genes are TRBV18 and TRBJ2-1; 9 bases fit TRBD1. After removal of 4 bases from V and 7 bases from J, the junction contained 11 bases not matched to a gene. Germline CDR1 reads KGHSH; CDR2 reads LQKENI. This CDR3 is 16 amino acids long. CDR3 bases: TGTGCCAGCTCACGACAGGGGGTCCTAGGAGGGAATGAGCAGTTCTTC. Protein sequence: CASSRQGVLGGNEQFF.

The chain employs TRBV5-1 and TRBJ2-7, with TRBD2 identical over 7 bases. Germline trimming cut 0 bases from V and 6 bases from J; bases unmatched to any gene: 15. CDR3 size: 17 residues. Germline V gives CDR1 SGHRS, CDR2 YFSETQ. The CDR3 sequence: CASSLARGRESVREQYF. Here the CDR3 DNA reads TGCGCCAGCAGCTTGGCCAGAGGGCGGGAGTCGGTGCGCGAGCAGTACTTC.

In DNA, the CDR3 is TGTGCCAGCAGCCCACAGGTTATTAGCACAGATACGCAGTATTTT. Translation: CASSPQVISTDTQYF. The chain recombines TRBV28 with TRBJ2-3, with D maybe TRBD1 (5 bases). The ends were cut back, 6 bases at V and 0 bases at J, with 13 bases in the middle. CDR3 length: 15 amino acids. Germline V gene lookup returns CDR1 MDHEN and CDR2 SYDVKM. Based on the CDR3 plus reference TRBV28 and TRBJ2-3, the full variable domain is DVKVTQSSRYLVKRTGEKVFLECVQDMDHENMFWYRQDPGLGLRLIYFSYDVKMKEKGDIPEGYSVSREKKERFSLILESASTNQTSMYLCASSPQVISTDTQYFGPGTRLTVL.